These 29 T cell receptor beta chains were sequenced from one sample in a study of shared clonotypes between healthy human individuals. TCRdb keeps only in-frame clones here, not all; method: immunoSEQ multiplex PCR. The sample contains about 2.1 million clones, 85% to 95% of which appear only once. CD45RO-negative CD8 cells positively selected for CCR7 made up the naive population, which excluded terminally differentiated effector memory CD45RA+ cells. Sequenced material: naive CD8+ T cells from PBMCs. These receptor sequences come from a man in his late teens or twenties in good health. Some clones in this sample may be carry-over from other donors' samples.

The rearrangement links TRBV2 to TRBJ2-3; 7 bases agree with TRBD2. Germline CDR1 reads SNHLY; CDR2 reads FYNNEI. The V gene end was trimmed by 3 bases and the J gene end by 6 bases; junction bases not matched to a gene: 3. The CDR3 totals 13 residues. This chain's CDR3 is CASSEKLADTQYF. The CDR3 DNA follows: TGTGCCAGCAGTGAGAAACTAGCGGATACGCAGTATTTT.

This chain links TRBV28 with TRBJ2-7; 9 bases agree with TRBD1. Germline CDR1 MDHEN, CDR2 SYDVKM. V lost 2 bases, J lost 3 bases, and 5 bases stayed unmatched. The CDR3 runs 15 residues. The CDR3 loop reads CASSLEGQGYYEQYF. The CDR3 DNA reads as TGTGCCAGCAGTTTAGAGGGACAGGGATACTACGAGCAGTACTTC. Drawing the rest from reference TRBV28 and TRBJ2-7, the complete variable domain is DVKVTQSSRYLVKRTGEKVFLECVQDMDHENMFWYRQDPGLGLRLIYFSYDVKMKEKGDIPEGYSVSREKKERFSLILESASTNQTSMYLCASSLEGQGYYEQYFGPGTRLTVT.

The chain uses TRBV6-5 and TRBJ2-7; D remains unclear. With 1 base removed from V and 3 bases from J, the gap between germline ends came to 7 bases. The germline gives CDR1 MNHEY, CDR2 SVGAGI. The CDR3 extends over 13 amino acids. CDR3 DNA sequence: TGTGCCAGCAGTTACTTCCCCGACTACGAGCAGTACTTC. Translating it yields CASSYFPDYEQYF.

On this clone: Other DNA sequences within the sample encode an identical CDR3. The rearrangement joins TRBV9 to TRBJ1-2; 7 nucleotides agree with TRBD1. The J segment lost 4 bases and the V segment lost 0 bases, leaving 3 bases of the junction unmatched. CDR1 SGDLS and CDR2 YYNGEE come from the germline V gene. There are 14 residues in the CDR3. The CDR3: CASSVGQGGYGYTF. CDR3 nucleotides: TGTGCCAGCAGCGTAGGACAGGGTGGCTATGGCTACACCTTC.

This CDR3 is CASSPPPGSDEQYF. The CDR3 DNA is TGTGCCAGCAGCCCCCCGCCGGGCAGTGACGAGCAGTACTTC. The chain recombines TRBV13 with TRBJ2-7; D remains unclear. The CDR3 consists of 14 residues. Germline loops: CDR1 PRHDT, CDR2 FYEKMQ (reference sequence). V was clipped by 5 bases and J by 5 bases, with 16 bases between them.

V is TRBV12-5 and J is TRBJ1-1; D is possibly TRBD1 (5 bases). This CDR3 comprises 14 residues. Looked up from germline, CDR1 is LGHNT and CDR2 is FRNRAP. Trimming left V 1 base short and J 2 bases short, with 8 bases between. CDR3 residues: CASGLGQYNTEAFF. The CDR3 nucleotides are TGTGCTAGTGGTTTGGGACAGTACAACACTGAAGCTTTCTTT.

Concerning this clone: A read error may be the cause here, since a much bigger clone is one base away. Within the sample, other DNA sequences also encode this same CDR3. This chain's CDR3 is CASSLGNQPQHF. The CDR3 DNA reads TGTGCCAGCAGCTTAGGGAATCAGCCCCAGCATTTT. The chain employs TRBV7-8 and TRBJ1-5; no clear D. Germline values: CDR1 SGHVS, CDR2 FQNEAQ. This CDR3 region has 12 residues. V lost 1 base and J 4 bases, leaving 2 bases between the germline ends.

The chain is built from TRBV27 and TRBJ2-1; TRBD2 agrees at 8 bases. Germline CDR1 reads MNHEY; CDR2 reads SMNVEV (reference sequence). CDR3 length equals 16 residues. V dropped 5 bases and J dropped 4; count of bases not matched to a gene: 10. CDR3 amino acids: CASSPYLSGIYNEQFF. As DNA, the CDR3 is TGTGCCAGCAGTCCTTACCTTAGCGGGATTTACAATGAGCAGTTCTTC.

This chain uses TRBV5-8 with TRBJ1-2; 7 nucleotides agree with TRBD1. V shed 4 bases and J 4 bases; nucleotides not matched to a gene: 10. Germline V gene data show CDR1 as SGHTS and CDR2 as YDEGEE. The CDR3 is made up of 15 amino acids. CDR3 loop: CASSGGLPGGYGYTF. The CDR3 region has the DNA TGTGCCAGCAGCGGGGGACTCCCAGGGGGCTATGGCTACACCTTC.

This clone was counted once. The V and J genes are TRBV15 and TRBJ1-2; 9 bases map to TRBD1. Germline V gives CDR1 LNHNV, CDR2 YYDKDF (reference sequence). V was clipped by 0 bases and J by 0 bases; unmatched bases: 8. The CDR3 extends over 18 amino acids. The CDR3 DNA reads as TGTGCCACCAGCAGAGATAGGAGACAGGGGGTAGCTAACTATGGCTACACCTTC. Encoded protein: CATSRDRRQGVANYGYTF.

The J gene is TRBJ1-2, the V gene TRBV29-1; TRBD1 might be the D (6 bases). This CDR3 is built from 19 residues. V was pared by 3 bases and J by 8 bases, with 34 bases between. Germline assignment: CDR1 SQVTM and CDR2 ANQGSEA. The CDR3 spells CSVESPAVTQGFEEWGYTF. In DNA, the CDR3 is TGCAGCGTTGAGTCTCCGGCGGTTACTCAGGGGTTCGAGGAGTGGGGCTACACCTTC.

The chain employs TRBV19 and TRBJ2-2, with D perhaps TRBD1 (6 bases). V was trimmed by 6 bases and J by 3 bases, leaving 23 bases between them. From germline, CDR1 is LNHDA and CDR2 SQIVND (reference sequence). The CDR3 totals 18 residues. The CDR3 DNA reads TGTGCCAGTAGCGCAACTCAGGGGCAGGAGATTTACACCGGGGAGCTGTTTTTT. It codes for CASSATQGQEIYTGELFF.

The chain couples TRBV5-4 to TRBJ2-7; a weak D match, TRBD2 (6 bases). Germline assignment: CDR1 SGHNT and CDR2 YYREEE (reference sequence). V gave up 4 bases and J gave up 0 bases, with 14 bases separating them. The CDR3 is 15 residues long. CDR3 sequence (DNA): TGTGCCAGCAGCCTGGCGGGACCTCCCTCCTACGAGCAGTACTTC. It is translated as CASSLAGPPSYEQYF.

The chain recombines TRBV14 with TRBJ2-1; D call uncertain. The germline V gene encodes CDR1 SGHDN and CDR2 FVKESK. V was pared by 5 bases and J by 1 base, with 18 bases between. The CDR3 extends over 17 amino acids. The CDR3 here is CASSAYGHIGSYNEQFF. DNA of the CDR3: TGTGCCAGCAGCGCATACGGCCACATCGGTTCCTACAATGAGCAGTTCTTC.

CDR3 sequence: CASSLDSGDEQYF. In DNA, the CDR3 is TGTGCCAGCAGTCTCGATTCGGGGGACGAGCAGTACTTC. The chain couples TRBV27 to TRBJ2-7, with D perhaps TRBD2 (6 bases). The germline CDR1 and CDR2 sequences are MNHEY and SMNVEV (reference sequence). V was pared by 5 bases and J by 5 bases, with 13 bases between. There are 13 residues in the CDR3.

This clone was detected only once. Other DNA sequences in the sample encode the same CDR3. The rearrangement joins TRBV5-1 to TRBJ2-1; TRBD2 aligns across 7 bases. Germline CDR1 SGHRS, CDR2 YFSETQ. The CDR3 sequence is 16 residues long. Unmatched junction bases numbered 8, after V lost 5 bases and J lost 0 bases. CDR3 sequence (DNA): TGCGCCAGCAGTCCGACCGGGGGGAGCTCCTACAATGAGCAGTTCTTC. Amino acid sequence: CASSPTGGSSYNEQFF.

The V call is TRBV7-9, the J call TRBJ2-1; 11 bases are a match to TRBD2. The CDR3 runs 17 residues. V dropped 5 bases and J dropped 4; count of bases not matched to a gene: 10. Germline values: CDR1 SEHNR, CDR2 FQNEAQ (reference sequence). CDR3 sequence (DNA): TGTGCCAGCAGCGATCCCCCCGGGACTAGCGGATACAATGAGCAGTTCTTC. Translated: CASSDPPGTSGYNEQFF.

V gene TRBV4-1 combines with J gene TRBJ2-1; 10 bases line up with TRBD2. From germline, CDR1 is MGHRA and CDR2 YSYEKL. J lost 4 bases, V lost 0 bases, and 6 bases had no gene match. This CDR3 spans 17 amino acids. DNA of the CDR3: TGCGCCAGCAGCCAAGACGAGGGGACTAGCGAATACAATGAGCAGTTCTTC. Its translation: CASSQDEGTSEYNEQFF.

The rearrangement links TRBV5-1 to TRBJ2-7; 9 bases map to TRBD1. This CDR3 region has 16 residues. The V gene's germline CDR1 is SGHRS and CDR2 YFSETQ. V lost 0 bases and J lost 3; bases outside the gene matches: 7. CDR3 protein: CASSLVGDRAGYEQYF. In DNA, the CDR3 is TGCGCCAGCAGCTTGGTGGGGGACAGGGCCGGCTACGAGCAGTACTTC.

The chain uses TRBV27 and TRBJ2-7, with D perhaps TRBD1 (6 bases). The V end lost 10 bases, the J end lost 3 bases, and 16 bases lay between the germline ends. The CDR3 length is 13 residues. The V gene's germline CDR1 is MNHEY and CDR2 SMNVEV (reference sequence). The CDR3 reads CATRDGTYYEQYF. In DNA, the CDR3 is TGTGCCACCCGCGACGGGACATACTACGAGCAGTACTTC.

The V gene is TRBV10-3, the J gene TRBJ2-2; the D gene could be TRBD1 or TRBD2 (5 bases each). Deletions cut 6 bases from V and 0 bases from J, with 20 bases between. The CDR3 has 18 amino acids. The germline CDR1 and CDR2 sequences are ENHRY and SYGVKD. The CDR3 sequence is CAIRAGDRSSPNTGELFF. The CDR3 nucleotides are TGTGCCATCAGGGCCGGGGACCGATCATCCCCGAACACCGGGGAGCTGTTTTTT.

V and J are TRBV19 and TRBJ1-5; possible D gene TRBD1, 5 bases. The germline V and J ends were trimmed by 6 bases and 6 bases, with 21 bases remaining between them. The V gene's germline CDR1 is LNHDA and CDR2 SQIVND (reference sequence). The CDR3 contains 16 residues. In DNA, the CDR3 is TGTGCCAGTAGGAGTAATGTGGGGACGGCAAGTCAGCCCCAGCATTTT. The encoded protein is CASRSNVGTASQPQHF.

Here the CDR3 DNA reads TGTGCCATCAGTGAGTCCCGGGACACGGTGCTGACGACCACCTACGAGCAGTACTTC. It translates to CAISESRDTVLTTTYEQYF. The rearrangement links TRBV10-3 to TRBJ2-7, with D possibly TRBD1 on 6 matching bases. Germline CDR1 reads ENHRY; CDR2 reads SYGVKD. V was clipped by 0 bases and J by 2 bases, with 23 bases between them. The CDR3 spans 19 residues.

This clone was seen only a few times. This chain connects TRBV9 to TRBJ1-1; D is possibly TRBD1 (5 bases). This CDR3 comprises 14 residues. CDR1 is SGDLS, CDR2 YYNGEE, per germline. Trimming left V 3 bases short and J 2 bases short, with 11 bases between. Here the CDR3 reads CASSGSGYNTEAFF. The DNA for the CDR3 is TGTGCCAGCAGCGGGTCAGGGTACAACACTGAAGCTTTCTTT.

The V and J genes are TRBV9 and TRBJ1-1, with TRBD1 as a possible D gene (6 bases). Trimming shortened V by 3 bases and J by 9 bases, and 21 bases separated the two germline ends. This CDR3 region has 15 residues. CDR1 SGDLS and CDR2 YYNGEE come from the germline V gene. This CDR3 is CASSERGGGVAKAFF. CDR3 DNA sequence: TGTGCCAGCAGCGAGAGAGGGGGAGGGGTGGCGAAAGCTTTCTTT.

The chain carries TRBV5-1 and TRBJ1-1, with 9 bases matching TRBD1. J gave up 6 bases and V 4 bases, and 7 bases lay outside the gene matches. Looked up from germline, CDR1 is SGHRS and CDR2 is YFSETQ. The CDR3 runs 14 residues. CDR3 protein: CASSLGQGYAEAFF. The CDR3 DNA reads TGCGCCAGCAGCCTAGGACAGGGGTACGCTGAAGCTTTCTTT.

This clone was observed a handful of times. The CDR3 nucleotides read TGTGCCAGCAGCCCGGACGCAAGGAACACTGAAGCTTTCTTT. This codes for CASSPDARNTEAFF. This sequence joins TRBV5-5 and TRBJ1-1, with D unclear. From germline, CDR1 is SGHKS and CDR2 YYEKEE (reference sequence). CDR3 length equals 14 residues. Trimming cost V 4 bases and J 1 base, with 11 bases left between them.

The rearrangement uses TRBV28 and TRBJ1-1; 8 bases line up with TRBD1. Germline V gene sequence: CDR1 MDHEN, CDR2 SYDVKM. Trimming took 5 bases from V and 0 from J; bases not matched to a gene: 5. The CDR3 runs to 15 residues. DNA for the CDR3: TGTGCCAGCAGTACAGGGGGGAGACTGAACACTGAAGCTTTCTTT. This encodes CASSTGGRLNTEAFF. Together with reference TRBV28 and TRBJ1-1, the CDR3 gives the full variable domain: DVKVTQSSRYLVKRTGEKVFLECVQDMDHENMFWYRQDPGLGLRLIYFSYDVKMKEKGDIPEGYSVSREKKERFSLILESASTNQTSMYLCASSTGGRLNTEAFFGQGTRLTVV.

This chain uses TRBV7-9 with TRBJ2-4, with D perhaps assigned TRBD1 or TRBD2 (5 bases each). Germline-derived CDR1 and CDR2 are SEHNR and FQNEAQ (reference sequence). The CDR3 contains 13 residues. V lost 5 bases and J lost 16, with 21 bases in between. CDR3 sequence (DNA): TGTGCCAGCAGCGTGGGCACGCAGGGACGTTTTTACTTC. It is translated as CASSVGTQGRFYF.